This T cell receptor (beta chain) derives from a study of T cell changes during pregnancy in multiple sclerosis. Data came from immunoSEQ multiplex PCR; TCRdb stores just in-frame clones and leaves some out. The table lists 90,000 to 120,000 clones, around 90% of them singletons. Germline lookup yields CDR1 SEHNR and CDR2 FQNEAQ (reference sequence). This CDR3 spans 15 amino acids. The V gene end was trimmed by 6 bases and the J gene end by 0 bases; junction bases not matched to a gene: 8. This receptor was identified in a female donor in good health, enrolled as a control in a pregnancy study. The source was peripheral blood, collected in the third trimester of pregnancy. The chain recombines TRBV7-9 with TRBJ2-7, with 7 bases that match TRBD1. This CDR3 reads CASSSTGFSSYEQYF. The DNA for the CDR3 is TGTGCCAGCAGTTCGACAGGGTTTAGCTCCTACGAGCAGTACTTC.